A single sample is the source of the 20 T cell receptor beta chains below, sequenced in a study of sequential checkpoint blockade in melanoma. Treatment of the sample: randomized to nivolumab then ipilimumab (arm A) or the reverse (arm B). Data came from immunoSEQ multiplex PCR; TCRdb stores just in-frame clones and leaves some out. The sample shows 20,000 to 25,000 clones, 27% of them seen only once. The source material was tumor tissue (inferred from file names), sampled from a patient given nivolumab and ipilimumab in sequence. All receptors come from a human donor with melanoma.

This clone has ten or more counts. The chain uses TRBV11-3 and TRBJ1-4, with D hard to call. The germline V and J ends were trimmed by 5 bases and 0 bases, with 10 bases remaining between them. Germline V gene sequence: CDR1 SGHNT, CDR2 YENEEA. The CDR3 is 15 residues long. CDR3 sequence: CASSRTGATNEKLFF. The CDR3 bases are TGTGCCAGCAGCCGGACGGGCGCAACTAATGAAAAACTGTTTTTT.

The chain recombines TRBV28 with TRBJ1-2; D gene ambiguous. V gave up 6 bases and J gave up 8 bases, with 19 bases separating them. The CDR3 is 14 amino acids. Per the germline V gene, CDR1 is MDHEN and CDR2 is SYDVKM. Here the CDR3 reads CASRLGTAHTGYTF. Here the CDR3 DNA reads TGTGCCAGCAGGCTGGGCACAGCGCATACAGGCTACACCTTC.

Only a few counts were recorded for this clone. This chain connects TRBV4-3 to TRBJ1-2, with a weak D call TRBD1 (6 bases). Germline V lookup: CDR1 LGHNA, CDR2 YSLEER. The CDR3 has 13 residues. V was trimmed by 5 bases and J by 6 bases, leaving 13 bases between them. This CDR3 is CASSSNYRDGYTF. For the CDR3, the DNA is TGCGCCAGCAGCTCTAACTACAGGGATGGCTACACCTTC.

This clone has more than one count but fewer than ten. The chain couples TRBV28 to TRBJ2-7, with 8 nucleotides matching TRBD1. The germline CDR1 and CDR2 sequences are MDHEN and SYDVKM. The CDR3 extends over 15 amino acids. V lost 2 bases, J lost 5 bases, and 8 bases stayed unmatched. The CDR3 loop is CASSLSDRGRNEQYF. The DNA of the CDR3 is TGTGCCAGCAGTTTAAGTGACAGGGGTAGGAACGAGCAGTACTTC.

This clone was seen a handful of times. This chain joins TRBV11-3 and TRBJ2-5; 10 positions agree with TRBD1. V trimming: 3 bases; J trimming: 5 bases; junction bases outside the gene matches: 3. This CDR3 has 14 amino acids. From germline, CDR1 is SGHNT and CDR2 YENEEA. Written as DNA, the CDR3 is TGTGCCAGCAGCTTGGGACAGGGGACTGAGACCCAGTACTTC. This gives the protein CASSLGQGTETQYF.

The chain links TRBV6-8 to TRBJ2-7, with 12 bases matching TRBD2. The germline gives CDR1 MNHGY, CDR2 SAAAGT. V lost 7 bases, J lost 2 bases, and 3 bases stayed unmatched. The CDR3 has 14 amino acids. The CDR3 coding sequence is TGTGCCAGCATGAGGACTAGCGGGACCTACGAGCAGTACTTC. Protein product: CASMRTSGTYEQYF.

This clone appeared a few times. J is TRBJ2-5 and V is TRBV11-3; 7 bases align to TRBD1. With 7 bases clipped from V and 4 bases from J, the junction kept 12 bases outside the gene matches. The CDR3 has 15 residues. Germline V gene sequence: CDR1 SGHNT, CDR2 YENEEA. Here the CDR3 reads CASTEYLGGSETQYF. DNA of the CDR3: TGTGCCAGCACCGAGTACCTAGGGGGCTCAGAGACCCAGTACTTC. Using reference TRBV11-3 and TRBJ2-5 for the parts outside the CDR3, the full variable domain is EAGVVQSPRYKIIEKKQPVAFWCNPISGHNTLYWYLQNLGQGPELLIRYENEEAVDDSQLPKDRFSAERLKGVDSTLKIQPAELGDSAVYLCASTEYLGGSETQYFGPGTRLLVL.

CDR3 nucleotides: TGTGCCAGCAGTATAAGTCTCATCGGAAACACCATATATTTT. The encoded protein is CASSISLIGNTIYF. The V call is TRBV6-8, the J call TRBJ1-3; D is unresolved. The CDR3 is 14 amino acids. CDR1 MNHGY and CDR2 SAAAGT come from the germline V gene. The ends were cut back, 5 bases at V and 4 bases at J, with 12 bases in the middle.

This clone is labeled as medium-sized. The V and J genes are TRBV18 and TRBJ2-1; TRBD2 matches 10 bases. CDR3 length: 15 residues. Germline-derived CDR1 and CDR2 are KGHSH and LQKENI. After removal of 4 bases from V and 4 bases from J, the junction contained 4 bases not matched to a gene. The CDR3 region is CASSLAGGLYNEQFF. Here the CDR3 DNA reads TGTGCCAGCTCACTAGCGGGAGGTCTTTACAATGAGCAGTTCTTC.

Only a few counts were recorded for this clone. The chain carries TRBV11-1 and TRBJ2-1; 9 positions match TRBD2. The CDR3 totals 16 residues. Germline-derived CDR1 and CDR2 are SGHAT and FQDESV (reference sequence). The ends lost 5 bases at V and 5 bases at J; junction bases unmatched: 10. The CDR3 DNA follows: TGTGCCAGCAGCGTCGGAAATGCGGGGGGGCACAATGAGCAGTTCTTC. Translated, it gives CASSVGNAGGHNEQFF.

This chain joins TRBV9 and TRBJ1-5, with TRBD1 as a possible D gene (5 bases). V lost 5 bases and J 6 bases, leaving 15 bases between the germline ends. From germline, CDR1 is SGDLS and CDR2 YYNGEE. The CDR3 is 14 amino acids. The CDR3 here is CASSEGQGGQPQHF. The CDR3 region has the DNA TGTGCCAGCAGTGAGGGCCAGGGCGGTCAGCCCCAGCATTTT.

CDR3 coding DNA: TGTGCCAGCACTACGGGACAGGGGAACACTGAAGCTTTCTTT. Its protein is CASTTGQGNTEAFF. This chain connects TRBV6-8 to TRBJ1-1, with TRBD1 identical over 9 bases. Per the germline V gene, CDR1 is MNHGY and CDR2 is SAAAGT. Trimming removed 7 bases from V and 1 base from J; junction bases left unmatched: 4. The CDR3 has 14 amino acids.

This clone has only a few counts. The chain employs TRBV28 and TRBJ1-1; D unclear. Trimming took off 8 bases at V and 4 bases at J, with 17 bases between the two ends. CDR1 MDHEN and CDR2 SYDVKM come from the germline V gene. The CDR3 extends over 14 amino acids. The CDR3 nucleotides are TGTGCCAGCGGTACACCTCGAGGTGGCACTGAAGCTTTCTTT. Its translation is CASGTPRGGTEAFF.

This clone was detected only a few times. The rearrangement joins TRBV29-1 to TRBJ2-1, with 12 bases identical to TRBD2. The V and J ends lost 2 bases and 6 bases, in that order; junction bases with no gene match: 2. Germline loops: CDR1 SQVTM, CDR2 ANQGSEA. The length of the CDR3 is 14 residues. The CDR3 spells CSVERTSGVNEQFF. The CDR3 DNA reads as TGCAGCGTTGAAAGGACTAGCGGGGTCAATGAGCAGTTCTTC.

The rearrangement joins TRBV18 to TRBJ2-5; 7 bases match TRBD1. The trim removed 0 bases at V and 5 bases at J, leaving 3 bases unmatched. Per germline, CDR1 KGHSH and CDR2 LQKENI. The CDR3 is made up of 14 amino acids. CDR3 nucleotides: TGTGCCAGCTCACCACCCGTAGGGGGCGAGACCCAGTACTTC. It yields the protein CASSPPVGGETQYF.

The chain employs TRBV5-1 and TRBJ2-7; 9 bases align to TRBD1. Germline CDR1 reads SGHRS; CDR2 reads YFSETQ. The CDR3 spans 14 residues. The trim removed 6 bases at V and 0 bases at J, leaving 4 bases unmatched. This chain's CDR3 is CASTETGGSYEQYF. As DNA, the CDR3 is TGCGCCAGCACGGAGACAGGGGGCTCCTACGAGCAGTACTTC. Full variable domain (remainder filled in from reference TRBV5-1 and TRBJ2-7): KAGVTQTPRYLIKTRGQQVTLSCSPISGHRSVSWYQQTPGQGLQFLFEYFSETQRNKGNFPGRFSGRQFSNSRSEMNVSTLELGDSALYLCASTETGGSYEQYFGPGTRLTVT.

The chain links TRBV30 to TRBJ2-2; D is uncertain. This CDR3 comprises 13 residues. V shed 4 bases and J shed 5 bases, with 11 bases lying between them. Germline V gene lookup returns CDR1 GTSNPN and CDR2 SVGIG (reference sequence). CDR3 nucleotide sequence: TGTGCCTGGACCCTAAGTGGAACCGGGGAGCTGTTTTTT. Translating it yields CAWTLSGTGELFF.

The table lists this clone with a few counts. The chain couples TRBV11-3 to TRBJ2-1, with 10 bases that match TRBD2. V shed 1 base and J 1 base; nucleotides not matched to a gene: 4. CDR3 length equals 17 residues. Germline values: CDR1 SGHNT, CDR2 YENEEA. This CDR3 is CASSLGTSGESYNEQFF. The CDR3 bases are TGTGCCAGCAGCTTAGGAACTAGCGGGGAGTCCTACAATGAGCAGTTCTTC.

At least ten counts were recorded for this clone. The chain is built from TRBV11-3 and TRBJ2-4, with D perhaps matching TRBD1 (6 bases). Germline-derived CDR1 and CDR2 are SGHNT and YENEEA. Trimming left V 1 base short and J 6 bases short, with 16 bases between. The CDR3 has 16 amino acids. CDR3 protein: CASSLVQRTALNIQYF. The CDR3 bases are TGTGCCAGCAGCTTAGTGCAGAGGACAGCCCTAAACATTCAGTACTTC. Variable domain in full (rest from reference TRBV11-3 and TRBJ2-4): EAGVVQSPRYKIIEKKQPVAFWCNPISGHNTLYWYLQNLGQGPELLIRYENEEAVDDSQLPKDRFSAERLKGVDSTLKIQPAELGDSAVYLCASSLVQRTALNIQYFGAGTRLSVL.

This clone was counted between two and nine times. The V gene is TRBV11-3, the J gene TRBJ2-3, with 8 nucleotides matching TRBD2. Germline assignment: CDR1 SGHNT and CDR2 YENEEA. The CDR3 totals 16 residues. V dropped 4 bases and J dropped 2; count of bases not matched to a gene: 8. CDR3 sequence reads: CASSSILAELTDTQYF. The CDR3 region has the DNA TGTGCCAGCAGCTCCATACTAGCGGAGCTCACAGATACGCAGTATTTT.